Below are 27 T cell receptor beta chains sequenced from a single sample in a study of T cell changes during pregnancy in multiple sclerosis. Profiled with immunoSEQ multiplex PCR; TCRdb holds only in-frame clones, not every one. This sample has 25,000 to 30,000 clones, with 85% to 95% found just once. The sequenced sample was CD4+ T cells from peripheral blood mononuclear cells, obtained after pregnancy. The receptors come from a female donor with multiple sclerosis, enrolled in a pregnancy study.

The chain has TRBV29-1 and TRBJ1-3, with 10 bases that match TRBD1. V lost 7 bases, J lost 0 bases, and 6 bases stayed unmatched. CDR3 size: 15 residues. The germline V gene has CDR1 SQVTM and CDR2 ANQGSEA. CDR3 protein: CSAGDRGFSGNTIYF. In DNA, the CDR3 is TGCAGCGCTGGGGACAGGGGCTTCTCTGGAAACACCATATATTTT.

The J gene is TRBJ2-3, the V gene TRBV10-3; 9 bases match TRBD1. V trimming: 3 bases; J trimming: 1 base; junction bases outside the gene matches: 5. CDR3 length: 16 amino acids. In germline, CDR1 is ENHRY, CDR2 SYGVKD. CDR3 sequence (DNA): TGTGCCATCAGTGAAACCCGGGACAGGGGCACAGATACGCAGTATTTT. As protein: CAISETRDRGTDTQYF.

The V gene is TRBV2, the J gene TRBJ1-6, with D tentatively TRBD1 (6 bases). The CDR3 is 14 residues long. V lost 4 bases, J lost 8 bases, and 12 bases lay in between. Germline CDR1 reads SNHLY; CDR2 reads FYNNEI. Here the CDR3 DNA reads TGTGCCAGCAGTGGTATCAGGGGAGATTCACCCCTCCACTTT. Translation gives CASSGIRGDSPLHF.

This chain joins TRBV7-6 and TRBJ2-2, with unresolved D. Germline-derived CDR1 and CDR2 are SGHVS and FNYEAQ. The CDR3 has 15 residues. Trimming removed 7 bases from V and 0 bases from J, with 12 bases in between. The CDR3 is CASTIVAANTGELFF. For the CDR3, the DNA is TGTGCCAGCACCATCGTGGCCGCGAACACCGGGGAGCTGTTTTTT.

This clone was counted a single time. The chain employs TRBV6-5 and TRBJ2-7; TRBD2 matches 7 bases. Germline trimming cut 0 bases from V and 2 bases from J; bases unmatched to any gene: 7. This CDR3 has 16 residues. Germline assignment: CDR1 MNHEY and CDR2 SVGAGI. The CDR3 loop is CASSYSFSAGPYEQYF. CDR3 nucleotide sequence: TGTGCCAGCAGTTACTCTTTTTCAGCGGGACCCTACGAGCAGTACTTC.

The chain is built from TRBV7-9 and TRBJ1-2; D not resolved. The germline V gene encodes CDR1 SEHNR and CDR2 FQNEAQ (reference sequence). The CDR3 has 14 residues. The germline V and J ends were trimmed by 5 bases and 1 base, with 11 bases remaining between them. The DNA of the CDR3 is TGTGCCAGCAGCCGAGCCGGAGATAACTATGGCTACACCTTC. As protein: CASSRAGDNYGYTF.

The chain is built from TRBV5-6 and TRBJ2-7, with 11 bases identical to TRBD2. The CDR3 spans 15 residues. Germline loops: CDR1 SGHDT, CDR2 YYEEEE. V was clipped by 1 base and J by 5 bases; unmatched bases: 5. In DNA, the CDR3 is TGTGCCAGCAGCTTGAGGGCTAGCGGGGGGAACGAGCAGTACTTC. Translating gives CASSLRASGGNEQYF.

The chain combines TRBV9 with TRBJ1-1; possibly TRBD1 for D (6 bases). Trimming pared 3 bases from V and 0 bases from J, leaving 18 bases between. Germline V gene sequence: CDR1 SGDLS, CDR2 YYNGEE. The CDR3 consists of 17 residues. The CDR3, as DNA: TGTGCCAGCAGCGCCACTGTGGACAGCCTCATGAACACTGAAGCTTTCTTT. Protein sequence: CASSATVDSLMNTEAFF. The variable domain in full, with the rest retrieved from reference TRBV9 and TRBJ1-1, is DSGVTQTPKHLITATGQRVTLRCSPRSGDLSVYWYQQSLDQGLQFLIQYYNGEERAKGNILERFSAQQFPDLHSELNLSSLELGDSALYFCASSATVDSLMNTEAFFGQGTRLTVV.

The chain couples TRBV28 to TRBJ2-7; maybe TRBD2 (7 bases). Germline CDR1 MDHEN, CDR2 SYDVKM. Trimming left V 5 bases short and J 4 bases short, with 21 bases between. The CDR3 is 16 residues long. In DNA form, the CDR3 reads TGTGCCAGCAGTGATGGGGGCGGGAGAGGGGAATACGAGCAGTACTTC. This encodes CASSDGGGRGEYEQYF.

This rearrangement joins TRBV30 to TRBJ2-7; 7 bases map to TRBD2. Germline CDR1 and CDR2: GTSNPN and SVGIG (reference sequence). Losses at the gene ends were 8 bases for V and 9 bases for J; bases not matched to a gene: 16. CDR3 size: 13 residues. The DNA of the CDR3 is TGTGCCAGATCTTCCGGGACTACAAGGAGGCAGTACTTC. Protein product: CARSSGTTRRQYF.

The chain recombines TRBV18 with TRBJ1-6; D not certain. Germline V lookup: CDR1 KGHSH, CDR2 LQKENI. The CDR3 loop spans 14 amino acids. V was clipped by 6 bases and J by 9 bases, with 15 bases between them. This chain's CDR3 is CASSVEGSGSPLHF. The CDR3 nucleotides are TGTGCCAGCTCGGTAGAGGGTTCGGGTTCACCCCTCCACTTT.

The chain links TRBV27 to TRBJ2-2, with 7 nucleotides matching TRBD1. The CDR3 totals 18 residues. Germline V gives CDR1 MNHEY, CDR2 SMNVEV (reference sequence). V was clipped by 2 bases and J by 4 bases; unmatched bases: 13. The CDR3 sequence: CASSLSVRGSLGTGELFF. CDR3 nucleotide sequence: TGTGCCAGCAGTTTAAGCGTCAGGGGGTCCTTGGGCACCGGGGAGCTGTTTTTT.

The V and J genes are TRBV5-1 and TRBJ1-1; D perhaps matches TRBD1 (5 bases). CDR1 SGHRS and CDR2 YFSETQ come from the germline V gene. V was trimmed by 0 bases and J by 5 bases, leaving 17 bases between them. The CDR3 spans 16 residues. In DNA, the CDR3 is TGCGCCAGCAGCTTGGCCTTCGGGGGTGGTGAAACTGAAGCTTTCTTT. As protein: CASSLAFGGGETEAFF.

The chain recombines TRBV21-1 with TRBJ1-2; the tabulated D call, TRBD1, remains unverified against the DNA. TRBV21-1 is a listed pseudogene. There are 17 residues in the CDR3. The DNA of the CDR3 is TGTGCCAGCAGCTCCGGGACAGCTCAAGGGGTTAACTATGGCTACACCTTC. This sequence encodes CASSSGTAQGVNYGYTF.

The V call is TRBV27, the J call TRBJ1-2, with D unclear. The CDR3 covers 13 residues. V lost 5 bases to trimming and J lost 5 bases, with 12 bases between them. CDR1 and CDR2 from the germline V gene are MNHEY and SMNVEV (reference sequence). For the CDR3, the DNA is TGTGCCAGCAGTCAATCCCTACGATATGGCTACACCTTC. Translating gives CASSQSLRYGYTF.

This CDR3 reads CASSPRADTQYF. CDR3 sequence (DNA): TGTGCCAGCTCACCACGGGCTGATACGCAGTATTTT. This chain links TRBV18 with TRBJ2-3; no definite D call. Trimming took off 1 base at V and 6 bases at J, with 5 bases between the two ends. CDR3 size: 12 residues. Per germline, CDR1 KGHSH and CDR2 LQKENI.

V gene TRBV4-2 combines with J gene TRBJ2-1; 8 nucleotides agree with TRBD2. CDR3 size: 13 residues. Germline V lookup: CDR1 LGHNA, CDR2 YNFKEQ. V trimming: 2 bases; J trimming: 15 bases; junction bases outside the gene matches: 9. In DNA form, the CDR3 reads TGTGCCAGCAGCCAACTGGGACTAGGCTTGGCGTTCTTC. The encoded protein is CASSQLGLGLAFF.

The V and J genes are TRBV10-3 and TRBJ1-4, with D maybe TRBD1 (6 bases). CDR3 length: 16 amino acids. V lost 3 bases to trimming and J lost 0 bases, with 11 bases between them. Germline V CDR1 and CDR2: ENHRY, SYGVKD. The CDR3 DNA sequence: TGTGCCATCAGTGATGGGACACAAGCAACTAATGAAAAACTGTTTTTT. Encoded protein: CAISDGTQATNEKLFF.

The chain is built from TRBV4-3 and TRBJ1-6; D remains ambiguous. Germline V gene sequence: CDR1 LGHNA, CDR2 YSLEER. The V gene lost 0 bases and the J gene lost 6 bases, with 12 bases spanning the gap. This CDR3 has 16 amino acids. CDR3 sequence reads: CASSQDRWQANSPLHF. The CDR3 nucleotides read TGCGCCAGCAGCCAAGATCGATGGCAGGCTAATTCACCCCTCCACTTT.

The chain carries TRBV18 and TRBJ2-2; 9 nucleotides line up with TRBD2. The CDR3 is made up of 15 amino acids. Losses at the gene ends were 1 base for V and 7 bases for J; bases not matched to a gene: 4. Germline CDR1 KGHSH, CDR2 LQKENI. The CDR3 DNA reads as TGTGCCAGCTCACCACTAGCGGGAGCGGTCGGGGAGCTGTTTTTT. This codes for CASSPLAGAVGELFF.

The chain recombines TRBV28 with TRBJ1-2; the match to TRBD1 covers 7 bases. This CDR3 spans 13 amino acids. V lost 3 bases and J lost 8; bases outside the gene matches: 6. The V gene's germline CDR1 is MDHEN and CDR2 SYDVKM. The CDR3: CASSLETGNGYTF. Written as DNA, the CDR3 is TGTGCCAGCAGTTTGGAGACAGGGAACGGCTACACCTTC.

The chain joins TRBV6-6 to TRBJ1-1; 7 bases match TRBD1. The CDR3 length is 13 residues. V was clipped by 8 bases and J by 8 bases; unmatched bases: 11. CDR1 is MNHNY, CDR2 SVGAGI, per germline (reference sequence). CDR3 loop: CASRQGSLLEAFF. CDR3 sequence (DNA): TGTGCCAGCCGACAGGGCAGCTTGCTGGAAGCTTTCTTT.

The chain combines TRBV9 with TRBJ1-1, with 7 bases aligning to TRBD1. Losses at the gene ends were 0 bases for V and 0 bases for J; bases not matched to a gene: 8. The CDR3 contains 17 residues. CDR1 and CDR2 (germline): SGDLS, YYNGEE. The CDR3 loop reads CASSVVRWDSMNTEAFF. Here the CDR3 DNA reads TGTGCCAGCAGCGTAGTTAGGTGGGACAGCATGAACACTGAAGCTTTCTTT.

The chain couples TRBV29-1 to TRBJ1-3; tentative D call: TRBD1 (5 bases). The CDR3 has 14 residues. The V end lost 4 bases, the J end lost 2 bases, and 12 bases lay between the germline ends. Germline assignment: CDR1 SQVTM and CDR2 ANQGSEA. CDR3 region: CSVGPGMTGNTIYF. The CDR3 DNA is TGCAGCGTTGGTCCAGGGATGACTGGAAACACCATATATTTT.

V gene TRBV7-2 combines with J gene TRBJ2-1; 8 bases line up with TRBD2. With 4 bases clipped from V and 3 bases from J, the junction kept 5 bases outside the gene matches. The germline gives CDR1 SGHTA, CDR2 FQGNSA. The CDR3 loop spans 15 amino acids. CDR3 in amino acids: CASSYLGGGYNEQFF. The CDR3 coding sequence is TGTGCCAGCAGCTACCTCGGGGGGGGCTACAATGAGCAGTTCTTC.

The rearrangement joins TRBV19 to TRBJ1-2, with no clear D. V was cut by 2 bases and J by 6 bases, with 13 bases left in between. The CDR3 consists of 14 residues. The germline V gene has CDR1 LNHDA and CDR2 SQIVND (reference sequence). The CDR3 sequence: CASSITVRVNGYTF. CDR3 DNA sequence: TGTGCCAGTAGTATAACGGTCCGAGTAAATGGCTACACCTTC.

The chain is built from TRBV5-1 and TRBJ2-7; TRBD2 agrees at 8 bases. The germline V gene has CDR1 SGHRS and CDR2 YFSETQ. Trimming cost V 1 base and J 2 bases; bases outside gene matches: 5. This CDR3 has 15 amino acids. CDR3 residues: CASSLSSGGTYEQYF. DNA for the CDR3: TGCGCCAGCAGCTTGTCCAGCGGGGGAACCTACGAGCAGTACTTC.